The next 29 T cell receptor beta chains were all read from a single sample in a study of control samples from healthy donors and cancer patients. Profiling relied on immunoSEQ multiplex PCR, and the TCRdb table lists in-frame clones only, not all of them. This table holds 130,000 or so clones, around 89% found once. Specimen: blood. The source is a man aged 50 or older in good health.

DNA for the CDR3: TGTGCCAGCTCACCTGGTATCCTAGGGTTAGGGGCCAACGTCCTGACTTTC. Translation: CASSPGILGLGANVLTF. V is TRBV18 and J is TRBJ2-6; D unclear. Germline assignment: CDR1 KGHSH and CDR2 LQKENI. The V end lost 3 bases, the J end lost 4 bases, and 16 bases lay between the germline ends. The CDR3 is 17 amino acids.

The chain is built from TRBV5-5 and TRBJ1-1, with 7 nucleotides matching TRBD1. Germline lookup yields CDR1 SGHKS and CDR2 YYEKEE (reference sequence). After removal of 2 bases from V and 4 bases from J, the junction contained 11 bases not matched to a gene. This CDR3 has 16 residues. CDR3: CASSLRPQGGGTEAFF. As DNA, the CDR3 is TGTGCCAGCAGCTTACGCCCTCAGGGGGGAGGCACTGAAGCTTTCTTT.

The genes are TRBV5-8 and TRBJ2-7, with D possibly TRBD2 on 7 matching bases. V dropped 4 bases and J dropped 2 bases, with 19 bases sitting between them. This CDR3 comprises 16 residues. Germline lookup yields CDR1 SGHTS and CDR2 YDEGEE. The CDR3 region is CASSPGGRNPTYEQYF. DNA for the CDR3: TGTGCCAGCAGCCCGGGGGGCAGGAACCCGACCTACGAGCAGTACTTC.

The V gene is TRBV7-2, the J gene TRBJ2-3; D assignment may be TRBD1 or TRBD2 (7 bases each). Germline V gene lookup returns CDR1 SGHTA and CDR2 FQGNSA. V was pared by 4 bases and J by 1 base, with 12 bases between. The CDR3 has 15 residues. CDR3 region: CASSSRGGRTDTQYF. As DNA, the CDR3 is TGTGCCAGCAGCTCCAGGGGGGGTCGCACAGATACGCAGTATTTT. The full variable domain, rest sourced from reference TRBV7-2 and TRBJ2-3, is GAGVSQSPSNKVTEKGKDVELRCDPISGHTALYWYRQSLGQGLEFLIYFQGNSAPDKSGLPSDRFSAERTGGSVSTLTIQRTQQEDSAVYLCASSSRGGRTDTQYFGPGTRLTVL.

The gene calls are TRBV2 and TRBJ2-5, with 8 nucleotides matching TRBD2. After removal of 5 bases from V and 5 bases from J, the junction contained 4 bases not matched to a gene. This CDR3 has 13 residues. CDR1 and CDR2 from the germline V gene are SNHLY and FYNNEI. The CDR3 coding sequence is TGTGCCAGCAGTCCCAGACTAGCGGAGACCCAGTACTTC. Translated, it gives CASSPRLAETQYF. The full variable domain, rest sourced from reference TRBV2 and TRBJ2-5, is EPEVTQTPSHQVTQMGQEVILRCVPISNHLYFYWYRQILGQKVEFLVSFYNNEISEKSEIFDDQFSVERPDGSNFTLKIRSTKLEDSAMYFCASSPRLAETQYFGPGTRLLVL.

This chain joins TRBV6-4 and TRBJ2-1, with TRBD2 matching 10 bases. The CDR3 is 15 amino acids. In germline, CDR1 is MRHNA, CDR2 SNTAGT. Trimming at V came to 5 bases and at J to 5 bases, leaving 6 bases not matched to a gene. CDR3 DNA sequence: TGTGCCAGCAGTCTAAAAGCGGGGGGGGACAATGAGCAGTTCTTC. Its protein product is CASSLKAGGDNEQFF.

The chain links TRBV7-6 to TRBJ2-6; D remains ambiguous. Germline V gene data show CDR1 as SGHVS and CDR2 as FNYEAQ. V was shortened by 3 bases and J by 0 bases, with 9 bases between the two germline ends. The CDR3 runs 16 residues. CDR3 region: CASSFWDASGANVLTF. The CDR3, as DNA: TGTGCCAGCAGCTTCTGGGATGCCTCTGGGGCCAACGTCCTGACTTTC.

This chain joins TRBV7-9 and TRBJ1-2; 11 nucleotides align to TRBD1. Germline CDR1 and CDR2: SEHNR and FQNEAQ (reference sequence). The CDR3 is made up of 14 amino acids. J was trimmed by 7 bases and V by 4 bases; bases with no gene match: 5. The CDR3 nucleotides are TGTGCCAGCAGCTACGGACAGGGGGCGTCTGGCTACACCTTC. This sequence encodes CASSYGQGASGYTF.

For the CDR3, the DNA is TGTGCCAGCAGCGTAGGGGGAGGGAACTATGGCTACACCTTC. Translated, it gives CASSVGGGNYGYTF. The rearrangement joins TRBV9 to TRBJ1-2, with no clear D. There are 14 residues in the CDR3. Germline V CDR1 and CDR2: SGDLS, YYNGEE. Trimming took 0 bases from V and 2 from J, leaving 8 bases between them.

The CDR3 region is CASSLVGGEAFF. CDR3 nucleotides: TGTGCCAGCAGCCTAGTGGGAGGGGAGGCTTTCTTT. This chain links TRBV3-1 (or the pseudogene TRBV3-2) with TRBJ1-1; D possibly corresponds to TRBD1 (5 bases). The CDR3 contains 12 residues. V lost 4 bases, J lost 11 bases, and 14 bases lay in between. The germline gives CDR1 LGHDT, CDR2 YNNKEL (reference sequence).

This clone was observed a single time. The chain has TRBV11-2 and TRBJ1-1; D is undetermined. Germline CDR1 is SGHAT and CDR2 is FQNNGV. Trimming took 3 bases from V and 1 from J, leaving 12 bases between them. The CDR3 covers 15 residues. The CDR3 DNA reads as TGTGCCAGCAGCTTGAACGGGGTCGAGAACACTGAAGCTTTCTTT. As protein: CASSLNGVENTEAFF.

This clone occurred a few times. V usage is TRBV3-1 (or the pseudogene TRBV3-2) and J usage is TRBJ1-1; no clear D gene. V dropped 7 bases and J dropped 5 bases, with 14 bases sitting between them. The CDR3 runs to 13 residues. Germline CDR1 and CDR2: LGHDT and YNNKEL (reference sequence). Here the CDR3 DNA reads TGTGCCAGCACCCTCGGTACGGGAACTGAAGCTTTCTTT. Translated: CASTLGTGTEAFF.

As regards this clone: The junction departs from germline at one end; a sequencing error may be responsible. The V and J genes are TRBV6-5 and TRBJ2-7; the match to TRBD1 covers 8 bases. CDR1 and CDR2 from the germline V gene are MNHEY and SVGAGI. The CDR3 extends over 15 amino acids. The CDR3: CVSSIGQGVVYEQYF. In DNA, the CDR3 is TGTGTCAGCAGTATAGGACAGGGAGTAGTGTACGAGCAGTACTTC.

The chain is built from TRBV5-1 and TRBJ1-1, with unresolved D. In germline, CDR1 is SGHRS, CDR2 YFSETQ. With 0 bases removed from V and 1 base from J, the gap between germline ends came to 7 bases. The CDR3 totals 14 residues. CDR3 coding DNA: TGCGCCAGCAGCTTGGACACCTCGAACACTGAAGCTTTCTTT. Protein product: CASSLDTSNTEAFF.

The gene calls are TRBV6-1 and TRBJ1-5; D might be TRBD1 (5 bases). V lost 4 bases and J lost 0, with 13 bases in between. This CDR3 contains 16 residues. Germline CDR1 MNHNS, CDR2 SASEGT. The CDR3 reads CASSGWGLYSNQPQHF. The CDR3 DNA is TGTGCCAGCAGTGGTTGGGGACTGTATAGCAATCAGCCCCAGCATTTT.

V and J are TRBV29-1 and TRBJ2-7; TRBD1 aligns across 7 bases. Germline CDR1 is SQVTM and CDR2 is ANQGSEA. The CDR3 consists of 12 residues. V was clipped by 5 bases and J by 2 bases; unmatched bases: 3. The chain's CDR3 is CSVQTGPYEQYF. The CDR3 bases are TGCAGCGTTCAGACAGGGCCCTACGAGCAGTACTTC.

V usage is TRBV25-1 and J usage is TRBJ1-2; no definite D call. The CDR3 covers 11 residues. V lost 8 bases, J lost 5 bases, and 9 bases lay in between. Per the germline V gene, CDR1 is MGHDK and CDR2 is SYGVNS. The CDR3 region is CASFSGYGYTF. Written as DNA, the CDR3 is TGTGCCAGCTTTAGTGGATATGGCTACACCTTC.

The chain is built from TRBV18 and TRBJ1-1; a weak D match, TRBD1 (5 bases). The germline gives CDR1 KGHSH, CDR2 LQKENI. The V gene lost 0 bases and the J gene lost 0 bases, with 14 bases spanning the gap. The CDR3 sequence is 17 residues long. The CDR3, as DNA: TGTGCCAGCTCACCACCGATGAGGGCAGGGATGAACACTGAAGCTTTCTTT. This gives the protein CASSPPMRAGMNTEAFF.

This rearrangement joins TRBV10-1 to TRBJ2-3, with TRBD2 identical over 11 bases. The CDR3 loop spans 20 amino acids. After removal of 8 bases from V and 0 bases from J, the junction contained 19 bases not matched to a gene. The germline V gene encodes CDR1 WNHNN and CDR2 SYGVQD (reference sequence). CDR3: CASPLRSVAGGVYSTDTQYF. The CDR3, as DNA: TGCGCCAGCCCGCTCCGTTCCGTAGCGGGGGGGGTCTATAGCACAGATACGCAGTATTTT.

The genes are TRBV19 and TRBJ1-6; 10 nucleotides match TRBD1. Per germline, CDR1 LNHDA and CDR2 SQIVND (reference sequence). The V and J ends lost 3 bases and 10 bases, in that order; junction bases with no gene match: 15. This CDR3 is 18 amino acids long. The CDR3 loop is CASSITFLAGQGGSPLHF. The CDR3 DNA follows: TGTGCCAGTAGTATTACGTTTTTGGCCGGACAGGGGGGATCACCCCTCCACTTT.

The V gene is TRBV10-2, the J gene TRBJ2-2; tentatively, D is TRBD1 or TRBD2 (6 bases each). This CDR3 has 16 amino acids. Trimming removed 6 bases at V and 0 bases at J, with 14 bases between. The germline CDR1 and CDR2 sequences are WSHSY and SAAADI. The CDR3 sequence is CASRRGAGTNTGELFF. The CDR3 bases are TGCGCCAGCAGGAGGGGGGCGGGAACGAACACCGGGGAGCTGTTTTTT.

This sequence joins TRBV6-5 and TRBJ1-3, with TRBD1 matching over 8 bases. With V trimmed by 4 bases and J by 0 bases, 2 bases remained unmatched. The CDR3 extends over 15 amino acids. CDR1 MNHEY and CDR2 SVGAGI come from the germline V gene. The CDR3 loop reads CASSFDRGSGNTIYF. In DNA form, the CDR3 reads TGTGCCAGCAGTTTTGACAGGGGCTCTGGAAACACCATATATTTT.

This clone appeared a few times. The chain links TRBV7-9 to TRBJ1-1; D may be TRBD1 (5 bases). The CDR3 sequence is 13 residues long. Deletions cut 5 bases from V and 3 bases from J, with 10 bases between. Germline-derived CDR1 and CDR2 are SEHNR and FQNEAQ (reference sequence). This CDR3 is CASSVGRHTEAFF. The CDR3 DNA reads TGTGCCAGCAGCGTGGGACGGCACACTGAAGCTTTCTTT.

The V and J genes are TRBV27 and TRBJ2-7, with 14 bases fitting TRBD2. The CDR3 runs to 17 residues. V lost 6 bases and J lost 3; bases outside the gene matches: 10. CDR1 MNHEY and CDR2 SMNVEV come from the germline V gene (reference sequence). CDR3 in amino acids: CASSPRTSGGYFYEQYF. The CDR3 DNA follows: TGTGCCAGCAGCCCTAGGACTAGCGGGGGGTATTTCTACGAGCAGTACTTC.

This chain links TRBV13 with TRBJ2-1, with unresolved D. V shed 0 bases and J shed 4 bases, with 7 bases lying between them. Germline CDR1 reads PRHDT; CDR2 reads FYEKMQ (reference sequence). The CDR3 extends over 14 amino acids. CDR3 amino acids: CASSLGGDYNEQFF. CDR3 sequence (DNA): TGTGCCAGCAGCTTAGGCGGCGATTACAATGAGCAGTTCTTC.

This chain joins TRBV3-1 (or the pseudogene TRBV3-2) and TRBJ1-6; weak D call: TRBD1 (6 bases). This CDR3 contains 13 residues. Looked up from germline, CDR1 is LGHDT and CDR2 is YNNKEL (reference sequence). V lost 0 bases and J lost 14, with 11 bases in between. The chain's CDR3 is CASSQDWRGALHF. Here the CDR3 DNA reads TGTGCCAGCAGCCAAGATTGGAGGGGGGCCCTCCACTTT.

V usage is TRBV5-1 and J usage is TRBJ2-3, with TRBD2 matching over 8 bases. The CDR3 length is 15 residues. Germline CDR1 SGHRS, CDR2 YFSETQ. CDR3 amino acids: CPPRRGGGITDTQYF. In DNA, the CDR3 is TGCCCCCCCAGACGGGGCGGGGGGATCACAGATACGCAGTATTTT.

The chain joins TRBV14 to TRBJ1-6; D possibly corresponds to TRBD1 (6 bases). V lost 4 bases and J lost 5, with 15 bases in between. From germline, CDR1 is SGHDN and CDR2 FVKESK. The CDR3 contains 16 residues. CDR3 DNA: TGTGCCAGCAGCCTCGTGTACAGGGACAATAATTCACCCCTCCACTTT. Translating gives CASSLVYRDNNSPLHF.

J is TRBJ1-1 and V is TRBV29-1; the D is unclear. Per germline, CDR1 SQVTM and CDR2 ANQGSEA. The CDR3 is 11 residues long. The CDR3 here is CSVRVGEEAFF. The CDR3 DNA is TGCAGTGTTCGGGTTGGTGAGGAAGCTTTCTTT. The full variable domain, in which reference TRBV29-1 and TRBJ1-1 provide the parts outside the CDR3, is SAVISQKPSRDICQRGTSLTIQCQVDSQVTMMFWYRQQPGQSLTLIATANQGSEATYESGFVIDKFPISRPNLTFSTLTVSNMSPEDSSIYLCSVRVGEEAFFGQGTRLTVV.